The 25 T cell receptor beta chains listed next were all sequenced from one sample in a study of regulatory dendritic cells for organ transplantation. The assay was immunoSEQ multiplex PCR, and TCRdb's table has in-frame clones only and misses some. Of 25,000 to 35,000 clones listed, roughly 84% are singletons. The specimen was naive CD8+ T cells from blood. The subset here: CD45RA+ naive T cells. The receptors stem from a human donor in good health.

The chain couples TRBV14 to TRBJ1-1; 9 nucleotides align to TRBD1. CDR1 SGHDN and CDR2 FVKESK come from the germline V gene. Trimming removed 1 base from V and 0 bases from J; junction bases left unmatched: 6. This CDR3 is 17 amino acids long. This chain's CDR3 is CASSQGPGQGMNTEAFF. DNA for the CDR3: TGTGCCAGCAGCCAAGGCCCCGGACAGGGGATGAACACTGAAGCTTTCTTT.

J is TRBJ1-6 and V is TRBV21-1; TRBD1 is the table's D call and was not checked against the DNA. TRBV21-1 is a pseudogene locus. The CDR3 runs 11 residues. CDR3 nucleotide sequence: TGTGCCAGCAGCGCAGATTCACCCCTCCACTTT. Its protein is CASSADSPLHF.

This chain uses TRBV19 with TRBJ1-1; 7 positions agree with TRBD1. The V segment lost 0 bases and the J segment 4 bases; nucleotides outside the gene matches: 2. CDR3 length equals 14 residues. The germline V gene encodes CDR1 LNHDA and CDR2 SQIVND (reference sequence). The DNA for the CDR3 is TGTGCCAGTAGTATAGATGACAGGGTCACTGAAGCTTTCTTT. It is translated as CASSIDDRVTEAFF.

V gene TRBV4-3 combines with J gene TRBJ2-1; D is uncertain. Trimming removed 1 base from V and 8 bases from J, with 9 bases in between. The germline V gene has CDR1 LGHNA and CDR2 YSLEER. The CDR3 is 13 amino acids. The CDR3, as DNA: TGCGCCAGCAGCCAAGTTTATGGCTATGAGCAGTTCTTC. It yields the protein CASSQVYGYEQFF.

This chain connects TRBV13 to TRBJ1-2; D is ambiguous. V lost 2 bases, J lost 7 bases, and 14 bases lay in between. CDR1 and CDR2 (germline): PRHDT, FYEKMQ (reference sequence). The CDR3 sequence is 14 residues long. In DNA, the CDR3 is TGTGCCAGCAGCTTACGATCGACCCGCGGTGGCTACACCTTC. Translated, it gives CASSLRSTRGGYTF.

J is TRBJ1-2 and V is TRBV7-9, with TRBD1 matching over 7 bases. From germline, CDR1 is SEHNR and CDR2 FQNEAQ (reference sequence). Trimming cost V 4 bases and J 3 bases; bases outside gene matches: 5. This CDR3 has 14 amino acids. The CDR3: CASSSLGTDYGYTF. For the CDR3, the DNA is TGTGCCAGCAGCTCCCTGGGGACAGACTATGGCTACACCTTC.

The V and J genes are TRBV6-5 and TRBJ2-2; 9 bases are shared with TRBD2. CDR3 length: 15 residues. V was clipped by 6 bases and J by 4 bases; unmatched bases: 6. The germline CDR1 and CDR2 sequences are MNHEY and SVGAGI. CDR3 DNA sequence: TGTGCCAGCAGCACGAGCGGGGGGAGCACCGGGGAGCTGTTTTTT. It encodes CASSTSGGSTGELFF.

The CDR3 loop reads CASSLVLAGAYNEQFF. The CDR3 DNA reads TGTGCCAGCAGCTTGGTTCTAGCGGGGGCCTACAATGAGCAGTTCTTC. V gene TRBV5-6 combines with J gene TRBJ2-1, with 10 bases aligning to TRBD2. J was trimmed by 2 bases and V by 0 bases; bases with no gene match: 2. Germline V CDR1 and CDR2: SGHDT, YYEEEE. This CDR3 spans 16 amino acids.

The sample holds one count of this clone. V gene TRBV27 combines with J gene TRBJ2-1; 11 nucleotides match TRBD2. Per the germline V gene, CDR1 is MNHEY and CDR2 is SMNVEV (reference sequence). Germline trimming cut 4 bases from V and 6 bases from J; bases unmatched to any gene: 11. The CDR3 spans 17 residues. For the CDR3, the DNA is TGTGCCAGCAGTTCCACCTTAGCGGGGGGGCCGCTCAATGAGCAGTTCTTC. This codes for CASSSTLAGGPLNEQFF.

The chain joins TRBV5-1 to TRBJ2-2; 9 bases line up with TRBD1. This CDR3 spans 16 amino acids. Germline-derived CDR1 and CDR2 are SGHRS and YFSETQ. Trimming cost V 4 bases and J 6 bases; bases outside gene matches: 10. The CDR3 here is CASSGGQGPPAGELFF. CDR3 nucleotide sequence: TGCGCCAGCAGCGGGGGACAGGGCCCCCCCGCCGGGGAGCTGTTTTTT.

As to this clone: At one boundary the junction diverges from the germline segment, which might be a read error. The V gene is TRBV12-5, the J gene TRBJ2-3; 8 nucleotides align to TRBD2. The CDR3 sequence is 16 residues long. CDR1 and CDR2 from the germline V gene are LGHNT and FRNRAP. In nucleotides, the CDR3 is TGTGCTAGTGGTTTGGCACCCCCCACTAGCGGAGATCCGCAGTATTTT. Translating it yields CASGLAPPTSGDPQYF.

The V gene is TRBV5-1, the J gene TRBJ1-1, with D perhaps matching TRBD1 (6 bases). V was trimmed by 4 bases and J by 3 bases, leaving 19 bases between them. Germline V gene lookup returns CDR1 SGHRS and CDR2 YFSETQ. The CDR3 runs 16 residues. The CDR3 is CASSVSPRGGDTEAFF. Here the CDR3 DNA reads TGCGCCAGCAGCGTTTCCCCCAGGGGTGGGGACACTGAAGCTTTCTTT.

J is TRBJ2-7 and V is TRBV7-9, with 12 bases lining up with TRBD2. CDR1 is SEHNR, CDR2 FQNEAQ, per germline (reference sequence). V was pared by 5 bases and J by 3 bases, with 8 bases of the junction left unmatched. The CDR3 totals 16 residues. In DNA, the CDR3 is TGTGCCAGCAGCCCCACACTAGCGGGGGGTAACTACGAGCAGTACTTC. As protein: CASSPTLAGGNYEQYF.

J is TRBJ1-4 and V is TRBV25-1; 8 bases are a match to TRBD1. The CDR3 sequence is 16 residues long. Germline lookup yields CDR1 MGHDK and CDR2 SYGVNS. After removal of 0 bases from V and 4 bases from J, the junction contained 4 bases not matched to a gene. The chain's CDR3 is CASSEYGTGVNEKLFF. In DNA, the CDR3 is TGTGCCAGCAGTGAATACGGGACAGGCGTTAATGAAAAACTGTTTTTT.

This clone was counted a few times. V is TRBV2 and J is TRBJ2-1, with D hard to call. The germline V gene encodes CDR1 SNHLY and CDR2 FYNNEI. The CDR3 covers 11 residues. The V end lost 6 bases, the J end lost 8 bases, and 8 bases lay between the germline ends. The CDR3 region is CASSSQDEQFF. CDR3 sequence (DNA): TGTGCCAGCAGCTCTCAGGATGAGCAGTTCTTC. Drawing the rest from reference TRBV2 and TRBJ2-1, the complete variable domain is EPEVTQTPSHQVTQMGQEVILRCVPISNHLYFYWYRQILGQKVEFLVSFYNNEISEKSEIFDDQFSVERPDGSNFTLKIRSTKLEDSAMYFCASSSQDEQFFGPGTRLTVL.

This sequence joins TRBV9 and TRBJ2-1, with 9 bases lining up with TRBD1. This CDR3 comprises 14 residues. The germline V gene has CDR1 SGDLS and CDR2 YYNGEE. V dropped 0 bases and J dropped 15; count of bases not matched to a gene: 10. CDR3 region: CASSVGSGRDRVFF. In DNA, the CDR3 is TGTGCCAGCAGCGTAGGCTCGGGGAGGGACAGGGTGTTCTTC.

This clone was picked up a small number of times. The chain carries TRBV5-1 and TRBJ1-2, with D perhaps matching TRBD1 (5 bases). This CDR3 spans 14 amino acids. Trimming removed 7 bases from V and 8 bases from J, with 21 bases in between. Germline values: CDR1 SGHRS, CDR2 YFSETQ. CDR3 in amino acids: CASDSGTEGSGYTF. In DNA, the CDR3 is TGCGCCAGCGACTCCGGGACTGAGGGTAGCGGCTACACCTTC.

The chain is built from TRBV6-6 and TRBJ1-1; a weak D match, TRBD1 (6 bases). The length of the CDR3 is 13 residues. With 4 bases removed from V and 5 bases from J, the gap between germline ends came to 11 bases. In germline, CDR1 is MNHNY, CDR2 SVGAGI (reference sequence). This CDR3 reads CASSLGGRTEAFF. The CDR3 DNA follows: TGTGCCAGCAGTTTGGGGGGGCGGACTGAAGCTTTCTTT.

The chain is built from TRBV28 and TRBJ2-7; TRBD1 is a possible D gene (6 bases). CDR1 and CDR2 (germline): MDHEN, SYDVKM. This CDR3 region has 13 residues. Trimming cost V 5 bases and J 6 bases, with 14 bases left between them. The CDR3 region is CASSITGTSEQYF. The CDR3, as DNA: TGTGCCAGCAGTATCACCGGGACAAGCGAGCAGTACTTC.

The V call is TRBV5-4, the J call TRBJ1-2; possibly TRBD1 for D (6 bases). V lost 5 bases to trimming and J lost 4 bases, with 12 bases between them. Germline V CDR1 and CDR2: SGHNT, YYREEE (reference sequence). The CDR3 runs 13 residues. The CDR3 here is CASRDSGSYGYTF. For the CDR3, the DNA is TGTGCCAGCAGGGACAGTGGATCCTATGGCTACACCTTC.

The V and J genes are TRBV7-2 and TRBJ2-1; the D is unclear. Germline V gives CDR1 SGHTA, CDR2 FQGNSA. The CDR3 sequence is 13 residues long. The germline V and J ends were trimmed by 2 bases and 3 bases, with 5 bases remaining between them. CDR3 coding DNA: TGTGCCAGCAGCTTAAGTAGCTACAATGAGCAGTTCTTC. Translating gives CASSLSSYNEQFF. The variable domain in full, completed from reference TRBV7-2 and TRBJ2-1, reads GAGVSQSPSNKVTEKGKDVELRCDPISGHTALYWYRQSLGQGLEFLIYFQGNSAPDKSGLPSDRFSAERTGGSVSTLTIQRTQQEDSAVYLCASSLSSYNEQFFGPGTRLTVL.

This chain joins TRBV4-3 and TRBJ2-2; 9 bases line up with TRBD2. V trimming: 8 bases; J trimming: 4 bases; junction bases outside the gene matches: 8. There are 15 residues in the CDR3. Germline V gene sequence: CDR1 LGHNA, CDR2 YSLEER. The CDR3 loop is CASRRSGGTTGELFF. DNA of the CDR3: TGCGCCAGCCGGAGGAGCGGGGGGACCACCGGGGAGCTGTTTTTT.

This clone was counted once. V is TRBV7-6 and J is TRBJ2-1; TRBD2 might be the D (7 bases). The germline V and J ends were trimmed by 4 bases and 7 bases, with 20 bases remaining between them. This CDR3 has 16 amino acids. Germline V gene sequence: CDR1 SGHVS, CDR2 FNYEAQ. The CDR3 sequence is CASSYLGGGARNEQFF. The CDR3 DNA follows: TGTGCCAGCAGCTACCTAGGAGGGGGGGCCAGGAATGAGCAGTTCTTC.

The V and J genes are TRBV6-5 and TRBJ2-1; 11 bases fit TRBD2. The CDR3 covers 15 residues. V trimming: 6 bases; J trimming: 5 bases; junction bases outside the gene matches: 6. CDR1 MNHEY and CDR2 SVGAGI come from the germline V gene. The CDR3 sequence is CASSTLTSGDNEQFF. Written as DNA, the CDR3 is TGTGCCAGCAGCACTCTGACTAGCGGGGACAATGAGCAGTTCTTC.

The chain carries TRBV5-6 and TRBJ2-7; TRBD2 matches at 10 bases. V trimming: 7 bases; J trimming: 4 bases; junction bases outside the gene matches: 5. The CDR3 covers 13 residues. Germline V gene sequence: CDR1 SGHDT, CDR2 YYEEEE. CDR3 in amino acids: CASRASGGYEQYF. DNA of the CDR3: TGTGCCAGCCGAGCTAGCGGGGGTTACGAGCAGTACTTC.